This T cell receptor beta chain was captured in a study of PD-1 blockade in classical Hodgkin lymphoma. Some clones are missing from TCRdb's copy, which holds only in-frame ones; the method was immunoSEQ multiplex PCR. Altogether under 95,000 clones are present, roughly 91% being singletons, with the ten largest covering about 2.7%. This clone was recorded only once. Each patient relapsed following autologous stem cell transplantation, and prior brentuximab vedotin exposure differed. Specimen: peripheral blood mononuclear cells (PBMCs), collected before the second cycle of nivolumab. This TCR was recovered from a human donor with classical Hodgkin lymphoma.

The CDR3, as DNA: TGTGCCAGCAGCAACAGGGTTTTCGATGAGCAGTTCTTC. It translates to CASSNRVFDEQFF. The J gene is TRBJ2-1, the V gene TRBV11-3; perhaps TRBD1 as D (6 bases). CDR1 is SGHNT and CDR2 is YENEEA in the germline V gene. V lost 5 bases, J lost 8 bases, and 13 bases lay in between. This CDR3 region has 13 residues.